Each of the 14 T cell receptor beta chains below was sequenced from the same sample in a study of graft-versus-host responses after intestinal transplantation. Some clones are missing from TCRdb's copy, which holds only in-frame ones; the method was immunoSEQ multiplex PCR. Seen here are 75,000 to 100,000 clones, 75% to 95% observed once, and the top ten hold about 15%. The sequencing here drew on PBMCs, taken about 450 days after intestinal transplant. These receptors all come from a human patient who received an intestinal transplant, so some T cells may come from the graft donor.

The V gene is TRBV5-1, the J gene TRBJ2-1; D uncertain. Trimming removed 0 bases at V and 6 bases at J, with 7 bases between. This CDR3 is built from 13 residues. Germline CDR1 is SGHRS and CDR2 is YFSETQ. CDR3 region: CASSLGQVNEQFF. The CDR3, as DNA: TGCGCCAGCAGCTTGGGGCAGGTCAATGAGCAGTTCTTC.

V gene TRBV29-1 combines with J gene TRBJ2-2, with D perhaps matching TRBD2 (5 bases). Trimming took off 1 base at V and 6 bases at J, with 12 bases between the two ends. Germline V gene lookup returns CDR1 SQVTM and CDR2 ANQGSEA. This CDR3 has 14 amino acids. Here the CDR3 reads CSVEGRGRSGELFF. The DNA for the CDR3 is TGCAGCGTTGAAGGTCGAGGGCGGTCCGGGGAGCTGTTTTTT.

The V and J genes are TRBV11-2 and TRBJ1-3; 11 bases line up with TRBD1. J was trimmed by 10 bases and V by 5 bases; bases with no gene match: 4. Per germline, CDR1 SGHAT and CDR2 FQNNGV. CDR3 size: 13 residues. In DNA form, the CDR3 reads TGTGCCAGCAGCCCCGGGACAGGGGGAACCATATATTTT. Translated: CASSPGTGGTIYF.

The chain is built from TRBV4-2 and TRBJ2-1; tentatively, D is TRBD1 (8 bases). Germline V gene lookup returns CDR1 LGHNA and CDR2 YNFKEQ. Trimming left V 3 bases short and J 5 bases short, with 20 bases between. The CDR3 has 17 amino acids. CDR3 in amino acids: CASSQGVLQGGNNEQFF. In nucleotides, the CDR3 is TGTGCCAGCAGCCAGGGAGTATTACAGGGGGGGAACAATGAGCAGTTCTTC.

The chain is built from TRBV14 and TRBJ2-1; 9 bases match TRBD1. With 3 bases clipped from V and 7 bases from J, the junction kept 7 bases outside the gene matches. The V gene's germline CDR1 is SGHDN and CDR2 FVKESK. This CDR3 is 15 amino acids long. The CDR3, as DNA: TGTGCCAGCAGCCACACAGGGGGCGGTAGGAATGAGCAGTTCTTC. This gives the protein CASSHTGGGRNEQFF.

V is TRBV7-9 and J is TRBJ1-3; maybe TRBD1 (5 bases). Germline-derived CDR1 and CDR2 are SEHNR and FQNEAQ (reference sequence). This CDR3 region has 15 residues. The ends were cut back, 1 base at V and 0 bases at J, with 7 bases in the middle. The CDR3 here is CASSLVTVSGNTIYF. The CDR3 DNA sequence: TGTGCCAGCAGCTTAGTGACAGTCTCTGGAAACACCATATATTTT.

The V gene is TRBV5-6, the J gene TRBJ1-6; 7 nucleotides align to TRBD1. This CDR3 has 16 amino acids. The ends lost 3 bases at V and 3 bases at J; junction bases unmatched: 6. Looked up from germline, CDR1 is SGHDT and CDR2 is YYEEEE. The CDR3 protein is CASSSVRGFYNSPLHF. The CDR3 nucleotides read TGTGCCAGCAGCTCGGTCAGGGGGTTCTATAATTCACCCCTCCACTTT.

The chain combines TRBV18 with TRBJ2-5; D is unresolved. The CDR3 is made up of 16 amino acids. V was cut by 0 bases and J by 5 bases, with 16 bases left in between. Looked up from germline, CDR1 is KGHSH and CDR2 is LQKENI. The CDR3 protein is CASSPPGLGFGETQYF. The CDR3 DNA is TGTGCCAGCTCACCACCGGGCTTGGGGTTTGGGGAGACCCAGTACTTC.

The rearrangement joins TRBV10-3 to TRBJ1-1; D is perhaps TRBD1 (6 bases). The V end lost 10 bases, the J end lost 5 bases, and 20 bases lay between the germline ends. Germline V gene data show CDR1 as ENHRY and CDR2 as SYGVKD. This CDR3 has 14 residues. The CDR3, as DNA: TGTGCCACCTGCCCCCGACAAGGGGGGACTGAAGCTTTCTTT. Translated, it gives CATCPRQGGTEAFF.

This clone has more than one count but fewer than ten. The gene calls are TRBV6-1 and TRBJ1-4; 11 positions match TRBD1. V shed 7 bases and J 10 bases; nucleotides not matched to a gene: 8. Germline loops: CDR1 MNHNS, CDR2 SASEGT. The CDR3 totals 14 residues. The CDR3 sequence is CASTEMGQGVKLFF. The DNA for the CDR3 is TGTGCCAGCACTGAGATGGGACAGGGGGTAAAACTGTTTTTT.

This chain joins TRBV6-5 and TRBJ1-2; D is perhaps TRBD1 (6 bases). Trimming removed 5 bases at V and 6 bases at J, with 13 bases between. CDR3 length equals 13 residues. CDR1 is MNHEY, CDR2 SVGAGI, per germline. The CDR3 spells CASSPSGVDGYTF. CDR3 nucleotides: TGTGCCAGCAGTCCCTCAGGGGTGGATGGCTACACCTTC.

The V gene is TRBV6-5, the J gene TRBJ2-2; D is uncertain. The germline V and J ends were trimmed by 4 bases and 2 bases, with 8 bases remaining between them. From germline, CDR1 is MNHEY and CDR2 SVGAGI. This CDR3 region has 14 residues. The CDR3 region has the DNA TGTGCCAGCAGTTTAACCCAAAACACCGGGGAGCTGTTTTTT. Amino acid sequence: CASSLTQNTGELFF.

The V call is TRBV2, the J call TRBJ2-5, with D possibly being TRBD1 (6 bases). The germline gives CDR1 SNHLY, CDR2 FYNNEI. V lost 6 bases, J lost 1 base, and 18 bases lay in between. This CDR3 contains 16 residues. CDR3 nucleotide sequence: TGTGCCAGCAGCCTGTGGCGACAGGCGACCCAAGAGACCCAGTACTTC. Protein product: CASSLWRQATQETQYF.

This chain uses TRBV7-9 with TRBJ1-3, with D tentatively TRBD1 (6 bases). This CDR3 has 15 amino acids. V was clipped by 0 bases and J by 4 bases, with 10 bases between them. In germline, CDR1 is SEHNR, CDR2 FQNEAQ (reference sequence). This chain's CDR3 is CASSLATGTGNTIYF. CDR3 DNA sequence: TGTGCCAGCAGCTTAGCAACAGGGACAGGAAACACCATATATTTT. The full variable domain, its missing parts supplied by reference TRBV7-9 and TRBJ1-3, is DTGVSQNPRHKITKRGQNVTFRCDPISEHNRLYWYRQTLGQGPEFLTYFQNEAQLEKSRLLSDRFSAERPKGSFSTLEIQRTEQGDSAMYLCASSLATGTGNTIYFGEGSWLTVV.